This is a list of T cell receptor beta chains from one sample in a study of lymphopenia after photon versus proton radiotherapy. The assay was immunoSEQ multiplex PCR, and TCRdb's table has in-frame clones only and misses some. The table records approximately 65,000 clones, roughly 93% of them present only once. The specimen was peripheral blood, collected from a patient treated with photon-based radiotherapy. These receptors originate from a woman in her sixties or seventies with pancreatic cancer. The CDR3 runs from the conserved cysteine through the conserved F or W. A D gene is named only where the DNA matches it firmly. Rows give clone size only sometimes, using once, few, many, or a class for an expanded clone.

abundance	v_gene	j_gene	d_gene	CDR3nt	CDR3aa
NA	TRBV10-2	TRBJ2-3	TRBD2	TGCGCCAGCAGTGAGTTATCCTTCAGCGGGATCAGCACAGATACGCAGTATTTT	CASSELSFSGISTDTQYF
NA	TRBV6-6	TRBJ2-7	NA	TGTGCCGCTAAGGGGGAGGGGAGCCACGAGCAGTACTTC	CAAKGEGSHEQYF
NA	TRBV29-1	TRBJ1-2	TRBD1	TGCAGCGTTGAGACTGACAGGGGGAACGGCTACACCTTC	CSVETDRGNGYTF
NA	TRBV6-5	TRBJ1-1	TRBD1	TGTGCCAGCAGGATACAGGGGCCCTTCCACACTGAAGCTTTCTTT	CASRIQGPFHTEAFF
NA	TRBV5-1	TRBJ1-1	NA	TGCGCCAGCAGCTGGGGGGACGGGTTGAGGACTGAAGCTTTCTTT	CASSWGDGLRTEAFF
NA	TRBV7-8	TRBJ2-7	NA	TGTGCCAGCAGCGAGAGCTCCTACGAGCAGTACTTC	CASSESSYEQYF
NA	TRBV2	TRBJ2-5	NA	TGTGCCAGCAGTGGGGCCTCAGAGACCCAGTACTTC	CASSGASETQYF
NA	TRBV28	TRBJ2-5	NA	TGTGCCAGCTCCGGGGCAGGGCTCCAAGAGACCCAGTACTTC	CASSGAGLQETQYF
NA	TRBV7-2	TRBJ2-2	NA	TGTGCCAGCAGCTTAGTAAAGGTAGCCACCGGGGAGCTGTTTTTT	CASSLVKVATGELFF
NA	TRBV19	TRBJ2-7	NA	TGTGCCAGTAGTATAGTCGGACGGAACGAGCAGTACTTC	CASSIVGRNEQYF
once	TRBV2	TRBJ2-5	NA	TGTGCCAGCAAGTACGCGGAGGTAGAGACCCAGTACTTC	CASKYAEVETQYF
NA	TRBV5-1	TRBJ2-1	NA	TGCGCCAGCAGCTTCCCGGGACGGAATGAGCAGTTCTTC	CASSFPGRNEQFF
NA	TRBV9	TRBJ1-4	NA	TGTGCCAGCAGCGTAGCGGGGGGCACCGTGGAAAAACTGTTTTTT	CASSVAGGTVEKLFF
NA	TRBV2	TRBJ2-4	NA	TGTGCCAGCAGTAAGGGACTTCGCGGCATTCAGTACTTC	CASSKGLRGIQYF
NA	TRBV20-1	TRBJ2-5	NA	TGCAGTGCTAGGTATTTGGAGACCCAGTACTTC	CSARYLETQYF
NA	TRBV19	TRBJ2-3	NA	NA	CASSQMSLAGVSRTDTQYF
NA	TRBV19	TRBJ2-4	NA	TGTGCCAGTAGTATAGGGCAGGGTCTGGCCAAAAACATTCAGTACTTC	CASSIGQGLAKNIQYF
NA	TRBV2	TRBJ1-5	TRBD1	TGTGCCAGCAGTGGGGACAGGGGTGGCAATCAGCCCCAGCATTTT	CASSGDRGGNQPQHF
NA	TRBV28	TRBJ2-1	NA	TGTGCCAGCAGTTTAGCGCCTGACTACAATGAGCAGTTCTTC	CASSLAPDYNEQFF
NA	TRBV10-3	TRBJ2-3	TRBD1	TGTGCCATCAGTGAGGGCAGGGGGAAGGAAACAGATACGCAGTATTTT	CAISEGRGKETDTQYF
NA	TRBV4-3	TRBJ2-7	TRBD2	TGCGCCAGCAGCCAGGCGGCTAGCGGGGGCGTTTACGAGCAGTACTTC	CASSQAASGGVYEQYF
NA	TRBV5-1	TRBJ2-1	NA	TGCGCCAGCAGGGACAGCTACAATGAGCAGTTCTTC	CASRDSYNEQFF
NA	TRBV11-2	TRBJ1-1	NA	TGTGCCAGCAGCTTCCCTCCCCTGAGCACTGAAGCTTTCTTT	CASSFPPLSTEAFF
NA	TRBV18	TRBJ1-1	NA	TGTGCCAGCTCACCAGGAGAGATAGGCCAAGTAGCTTTCTTT	CASSPGEIGQVAFF
NA	TRBV28	TRBJ2-2	NA	TGTGCCAGCAGTTCGTCCCTCGGAGTAGTCACCGGGGAGCTGTTTTTT	CASSSSLGVVTGELFF
NA	TRBV7-8	TRBJ1-3	NA	TGTGCCAGCAGCCCGATTAGGGGTCCGGGAGGAAACACCATATATTTT	CASSPIRGPGGNTIYF
NA	TRBV5-4	TRBJ2-4	TRBD2	TGTGCCAGCAGCTTGGGACTAGCGGGAGGTGTAGGAAACATTCAGTACTTC	CASSLGLAGGVGNIQYF
NA	TRBV10-3	TRBJ2-7	NA	TGTGCCATCACGGCAGGGATCGGATACGAGCAGTACTTC	CAITAGIGYEQYF